A selection of T cell receptor beta chains follows, all from one sample in a study of T cells in Graves' hyperthyroidism and ophthalmopathy. Via MiXCR, TCRdb re-called the multiplex PCR reads, giving one row per CDR3 protein. The top ten hold roughly 16% of the sample, which has 600,000 to 750,000 distinct CDR3 sequences, 17% seen once. Sequenced: blood. These receptors all come from a man aged 50-59 years with Graves' hyperthyroidism. Each CDR3 is given with its conserved first and last residue. A D gene is named only where the DNA matches it firmly. Size is stated for part of the rows, as once, few or many counts, or as a class when the clone is expanded.

CASTGAPHYEQYF,TGCGCCAGCACAGGGGCGCCGCACTACGAGCAGTACTTC,TRBJ2-7,-,-,TRBV5-1
CAGRETGVAKNIQYF,TGTGCCGGGAGAGAGACAGGGGTAGCCAAAAACATTCAGTACTTC,TRBJ2-4,-,TRBD1,TRBV30
CASRLKDRFYEQYF,TGCGCCAGCAGATTGAAGGACAGGTTCTACGAGCAGTACTTC,TRBJ2-7,many,TRBD1,TRBV5-1
CASSLGTEETQYF,TGTGCCAGCAGTTTAGGGACAGAAGAGACCCAGTACTTC,TRBJ2-5,many,TRBD1,TRBV28
CAWSAYNEQFF,TGTGCCTGGAGTGCTTACAATGAGCAGTTCTTC,TRBJ2-1,few,-,TRBV30
CAISDSGRTTGELFF,TGTGCCATCAGTGATTCTGGGAGGACCACCGGGGAGCTGTTTTTT,TRBJ2-2,few,-,TRBV10-3
CASSEGLAGLAKNIQYF,TGTGCCAGCAGTGAAGGACTAGCGGGGTTAGCCAAAAACATTCAGTACTTC,TRBJ2-4,many,TRBD2,TRBV28
CASRPDLTGAYGYTF,TGTGCCAGCAGACCCGATCTGACAGGGGCCTATGGCTACACCTTC,TRBJ1-2,many,TRBD1,TRBV27
CATLASGSGNEQFF,TGTGCCACTCTGGCAAGCGGGAGCGGCAATGAGCAGTTCTTC,TRBJ2-1,many,TRBD2,TRBV10-3
CASSIGTSGRNKQFF,TGTGCCAGCAGCATAGGGACTAGCGGGCGAAATAAGCAGTTCTTC,TRBJ2-1,-,TRBD2,TRBV7-9
CSARGNRDTEAFF,TGCAGTGCTAGAGGTAACAGGGACACTGAAGCTTTCTTT,TRBJ1-1,many,-,TRBV20-1
CAISEGLAGNTQYF,TGTGCCATCAGTGAGGGACTAGCGGGCAATACGCAGTATTTT,TRBJ2-3,many,TRBD2,TRBV10-3
CASTDTANTGELFF,TGTGCCAGCACGGACACCGCGAACACCGGGGAGCTGTTTTTT,TRBJ2-2,many,-,TRBV7-3
CASSPHDRNYGYTF,TGTGCCAGCAGCCCACACGACAGAAACTATGGCTACACCTTC,TRBJ1-2,-,-,TRBV9
CASSHAMTTDTQYF,TGTGCCAGCAGCCACGCCATGACCACAGATACGCAGTATTTT,TRBJ2-3,-,-,TRBV7-9
CASRHDRGPGYGYTF,TGTGCCAGCAGGCACGACAGGGGGCCAGGCTATGGCTACACCTTC,TRBJ1-2,many,TRBD1,TRBV27
CASSIFAGSNGYTF,TGTGCCAGTAGTATATTCGCAGGGTCGAATGGCTACACCTTC,TRBJ1-2,-,-,TRBV19
CASSARTGGADTQYF,TGTGCCAGCAGTGCTAGGACAGGGGGCGCAGATACGCAGTATTTT,TRBJ2-3,many,TRBD1,TRBV12-3/TRBV12-4
CSARVPGGGRPPLHF,TGCAGTGCTAGAGTACCAGGGGGCGGTCGCCCACCCCTCCACTTT,TRBJ1-6,few,TRBD1,TRBV20-1
CASTPYRGGYNEQFF,TGTGCCAGCACTCCTTACAGAGGGGGCTACAATGAGCAGTTCTTC,TRBJ2-1,many,-,TRBV28
CATTLGETQYF,TGTGCCACCACCCTGGGAGAGACCCAGTACTTC,TRBJ2-5,-,-,TRBV25-1
CASSPLSSGSLNEQFF,TGTGCCAGCAGTCCCCTGTCTAGCGGGAGTCTAAATGAGCAGTTCTTC,TRBJ2-1,many,TRBD2,TRBV2
CASSFKRQGAEAFF,TGCGCCAGCAGCTTTAAAAGACAGGGTGCTGAAGCTTTCTTT,TRBJ1-1,many,TRBD1,TRBV5-1
CASRAGGTGGRPYEQYF,TGTGCCAGCAGAGCCGGGGGGACAGGGGGCAGACCCTACGAGCAGTACTTC,TRBJ2-7,many,TRBD1,TRBV6-5
CASSVGQGAFEQYF,TGTGCCAGCAGCGTGGGACAGGGGGCGTTCGAGCAGTACTTC,TRBJ2-7,-,TRBD1,TRBV11-2
CASSPLPGQGRWSDTQYF,TGTGCCAGCAGCCCCCTTCCAGGACAGGGAAGATGGTCAGATACGCAGTATTTT,TRBJ2-3,many,TRBD1,TRBV3-1
CASSQGGSGYNEQFF,TGTGCCAGCAGCCAAGGGGGGAGTGGATACAATGAGCAGTTCTTC,TRBJ2-1,many,-,TRBV3-1
CASSSRTVGETQYF,TGTGCCAGCAGCTCGCGGACAGTGGGGGAGACCCAGTACTTC,TRBJ2-5,many,-,TRBV7-9
CASSYSQSNQPQHF,TGTGCCAGCAGTTACTCTCAAAGCAATCAGCCCCAGCATTTT,TRBJ1-5,once,-,TRBV6-4
CSAEDREKLFF,TGCAGCGCTGAGGACAGGGAAAAACTGTTTTTT,TRBJ1-4,few,TRBD1,TRBV29-1
CASSFDGGLSYSPLHF,TGTGCCAGCAGCTTCGACGGGGGGCTGTCATACTCACCCCTCCACTTT,TRBJ1-6,-,-,TRBV5-6
CAWSKGQVNTEAFF,TGTGCCTGGAGTAAGGGACAGGTTAACACTGAAGCTTTCTTT,TRBJ1-1,-,TRBD1,TRBV30
CASSRTSGENIQYF,TGTGCCAGCAGTAGGACTAGCGGGGAAAACATTCAGTACTTC,TRBJ2-4,-,TRBD2,TRBV25-1
CASSLSTPRWTSGSTDTQYF,TGTGCCAGCAGTTTATCGACCCCCCGTTGGACTAGCGGGAGCACAGATACGCAGTATTTT,TRBJ2-3,many,TRBD2,TRBV27
CASSQLTGGSTGELFF,TGCGCCAGCAGCCAACTGACAGGGGGCTCAACCGGGGAGCTGTTTTTT,TRBJ2-2,-,TRBD1,TRBV2
CASSIGGGSQETQYF,TGTGCCAGCAGCATAGGGGGCGGGAGCCAAGAGACCCAGTACTTC,TRBJ2-5,many,-,TRBV7-3
CASSSLFTGGANTEAFF,TGCGCCAGCAGCTCGCTGTTTACAGGGGGCGCAAACACTGAAGCTTTCTTT,TRBJ1-1,-,TRBD1,TRBV4-1
CASTLIENTEAFF,TGTGCCAGCACCCTCATAGAAAACACTGAAGCTTTCTTT,TRBJ1-1,many,-,TRBV28
CASSPEGGRSTDTQYF,TGTGCCAGCAGCCCCGAGGGCGGGAGATCCACAGATACGCAGTATTTT,TRBJ2-3,many,TRBD2,TRBV28
CASSPRQESSYNSPLHF,TGTGCCAGCTCACCACGACAGGAAAGCTCCTATAATTCACCCCTCCACTTT,TRBJ1-6,few,-,TRBV18
CATSDVGQGRGYTF,TGTGCCACCAGTGACGTGGGACAGGGGAGAGGCTACACCTTC,TRBJ1-2,few,TRBD1,TRBV24-1
CASSYHLRGGETQYF,TGTGCCAGCAGTTACCACCTCAGGGGGGGGGAGACCCAGTACTTC,TRBJ2-5,many,-,TRBV6-5
CASSSGAAGGLRTDTQYF,TGCGCCAGCAGCTCGGGGGCAGCGGGAGGATTACGCACAGATACGCAGTATTTT,TRBJ2-3,-,TRBD2,TRBV5-1
CASSLQGESKNIQYF,TGTGCCAGCAGTTTACAGGGGGAATCCAAAAACATTCAGTACTTC,TRBJ2-4,-,TRBD1,TRBV12-3/TRBV12-4
CASGRGTATYSGNTIYF,TGTGCCAGCGGGCGGGGGACAGCAACTTACTCTGGAAACACCATATATTTT,TRBJ1-3,many,TRBD1,TRBV12-3/TRBV12-4
CASSVEGTGGYGYTF,TGTGCCAGCAGCGTAGAGGGGACAGGGGGATATGGCTACACCTTC,TRBJ1-2,few,TRBD1,TRBV9
CASSFRGTEGYGYTF,TGTGCCAGCAGCTTTCGGGGCACTGAGGGCTATGGCTACACCTTC,TRBJ1-2,-,-,TRBV5-4
CASTGGGMDRPPSYNEQFF,TGTGCCAGCACCGGCGGCGGGATGGACCGTCCTCCATCCTACAATGAGCAGTTCTTC,TRBJ2-1,many,-,TRBV6-1
CASSPYGSSYNEQFF,TGTGCCAGCAGCCCCTACGGGAGCTCCTACAATGAGCAGTTCTTC,TRBJ2-1,-,-,TRBV7-3
CASTAFSGGTYEQYF,TGTGCCAGCACCGCTTTCAGTGGAGGAACTTACGAGCAGTACTTC,TRBJ2-7,many,-,TRBV7-9
CASSLQLASGANVLTF,TGTGCCAGCAGCTTACAACTGGCCTCTGGGGCCAACGTCCTGACTTTC,TRBJ2-6,many,-,TRBV7-2
CASNQGQGSTEAFF,TGTGCCAGCAATCAGGGGCAGGGCAGCACTGAAGCTTTCTTT,TRBJ1-1,few,-,TRBV6-1
CATSDWRASGRPDTQYF,TGTGCCACCAGTGATTGGAGGGCTAGCGGGAGACCAGATACGCAGTATTTT,TRBJ2-3,-,TRBD2,TRBV24-1